The source of this T cell receptor (beta chain) is a study of T cell responses to AZD1222 COVID-19 vaccine (dated by TCRdb to the early 2020s). About the investigation overall: TCR sequencing was performed for about 240 trial participants, of whom 200 to 210 were given two doses of AZD1222 and around 25 were given two doses of MenACWY control vaccine. Trial participants were enrolled into age subgroups of 18-55, 56-69 and 70-plus years, which contained about 150, 28 and 57 TCR-sequenced participants, respectively.

Beyond this particular receptor, the publication reports: Reportedly, close to half of the unique spike-specific TCRs recognized epitopes lying outside the regions that are mutated in the B.1.351 and B.1.1.7 variants. The whole spike protein was spanned by vaccine-associated CD4 TCRs, and dominant responses were seen in regions 160-218 and 743-854. In the small 56-69-year group, the increase in depth fell short of significance, most likely because of low power. Because no samples from the day 14 peak response were available, repertoires could be characterized only after the peak T cell response. Spike-specific TCR breadth and depth rose significantly after two AZD1222 doses compared with day 0 and with MenACWY recipients. Only five to seven AZD1222 recipients were SARS-CoV-2 seropositive at baseline, limiting conclusions about previously exposed vaccinees. Participants were mostly white British and included more females than males, and it was suggested by the authors that clonal diversity may have been underestimated.

Read against the paper, the sample's time point label means: about 28 days (+/-7) after the second vaccine dose. AZD1222 recipients whose second dose came at about 4 weeks and those whose second dose came at about 12 weeks were combined into one group, since spike-specific TCR depth and breadth did not differ between the two schedules. Vaccinee samples came from UK trials COV001 and COV002, including a single-blind randomized controlled phase 2/3 trial of AZD1222 (ChAdOx1 nCoV-19) in healthy adults. For TCRbeta chain sequencing, PBMC samples were collected from trial participants at day 0 and at day 28 after the second dose. The CDR3 regions of human TCRbeta chains were analyzed by immunosequencing. In the paper's pipeline: Repertoire TCRs were checked for matches against a reference library of SARS-CoV-2-specific TCRs that had been generated using the MIRA antigen-specificity platform. Breadth was defined as the fraction of unique TCRs that were SARS-CoV-2-associated, and depth was defined as the fraction of total T cells that were SARS-CoV-2-associated. Each spike-specific TCR was assigned to its reactive spike region and to a CD4 or CD8 class using the MIRA data. Log10-transformed breadth and depth values were compared by one-way ANOVA with Sidak's multiple comparisons tests. This is the immuneACCESS table as TCRdb keeps it, with only in-frame sequences that have V and J called. A part of the clones is gone; compared with another copy, unresolved V genes explain less than half, and the rest is unexplained. V and J calls and clone size are those listed in that table; D and trimming were worked out from the DNA. The sample has 80,000 to 100,000 clones on record, about 93% of them singletons. In total, the top ten clones hold roughly 10% of the sample.

The junction shows trimming of 5 bases on V and 3 bases on J, and the gene matches do not reach 3 bases of it. The CDR3 measures 13 amino acids from cysteine to phenylalanine. Only the CDR3 portion is preserved as DNA: 39 bases, with reading frame beginning at the first base. Based on the germline V gene, the CDR1 and CDR2 sequences are SGHVS and FNYEAQ. On this clone itself: What this receptor recognizes is not known. The input lacks base qualities; no much larger clone sits a single base away.

The rearranged chain carries TRBV7-6 and TRBJ1-2, and 7 junctional nucleotides match TRBD1. The receptor's source is an adult who received the AZD1222 COVID-19 vaccine. The sample was peripheral blood, taken 28 days after the second AZD1222 dose. The nucleotides are TGTGCCAGCAGCATAGACAGGGACTATGGCTACACCTTC. This is translated as CASSIDRDYGYTF. Joined to the reference TRBV7-6 and TRBJ1-2 proteins, this CDR3 gives the full variable domain: GAGVSQSPRYKVTKRGQDVALRCDPISGHVSLYWYRQALGQGPEFLTYFNYEAQQDKSGLPNDRFSAERPEGSISTLTIQRTEQRDSAMYRCASSIDRDYGYTFGSGTRLTVV.